The TCR beta chain described here comes from a study of cytomegalovirus exposure and HLA in healthy donors. Study overall: Genetic ancestry analysis placed around four fifths of the approximately 390 donors that were genotyped in the Caucasian-associated cluster.

Germline trimming cut 5 bases from V and 5 bases from J; bases unmatched to any gene: 14. This CDR3 region has 16 residues. Germline V gives CDR1 SGHRS, CDR2 YFSETQ. Primers: 60 Vbeta forward and 13 Jbeta reverse. Assay used: immunoSEQ multiplex PCR; TCRdb lists only in-frame clones, some missing. The sample lists about 57,000 clones, 80% occurring once. About this clone: The antigen is unknown.

Whole-study findings and limits: Most of the TCR beta V segments (in an earlier analysis) were productive either about 90% or about 30% of the time.

Sequencing used PBMCs. The chain has TRBV5-1 and TRBJ2-5, with 8 bases identical to TRBD2. This clonotype was sampled from a male donor in good health and CMV-seronegative. DNA for the CDR3: TGCGCCAGCAGAACTGGGTCGGGGGGGCCGGGGGAGACCCAGTACTTC. It yields the protein CASRTGSGGPGETQYF.